This note documents a single T cell receptor (beta chain) sequence. The read ends 3 residues shy of where the CDR3 ends; the end is completed using the germline J gene. The data are from a study of T cells in women clearing cervical HPV infection. For the study at large: Women with histologically confirmed HPV16-related CIN3 or worse, 2 with invasive cancer, served as cases. Case blood was drawn a median approximately 160 days after lesion detection.

Clones were read by immunoSEQ multiplex PCR, and TCRdb kept only the in-frame ones, dropping some. In all, the sample yields about 32,000 clones. The CDR3 extends over 11 amino acids. CDR1 is MNHEY and CDR2 is SVGEGT in the germline V gene. With 9 bases removed from V and 6 bases from J, the gap between germline ends came to 10 bases. Sequenced input: blood buffy coat. The chain recombines TRBV6-2 or TRBV6-3 with TRBJ2-3; unclear D gene. The clonotype was recovered from a woman aged 18-70 years with a cervical HPV16 infection that either progressed to CIN3+ or cleared (not recorded which). CDR3 residues: CASRSLDTQYF. The sequenced CDR3 bases are TGTGCCAGTAGATCGCTGGATACG.